Each of the 11 T cell receptor beta chains below was sequenced from the same sample in a study of cytomegalovirus exposure and HLA in healthy donors. The PCR had 60 Vbeta and 13 Jbeta primers. Repertoires were generated with immunoSEQ multiplex PCR, while TCRdb's copy carries only in-frame clones and drops some. In the table there are roughly 100,000 clones, under 80% of which are singletons. What was sequenced was PBMCs. The receptors here all came from a man aged 40-49 years in good health and CMV-seronegative.

The V gene is TRBV6-6, the J gene TRBJ2-1; 8 nucleotides align to TRBD2. This CDR3 contains 14 residues. V trimming: 6 bases; J trimming: 4 bases; junction bases outside the gene matches: 5. Germline V lookup: CDR1 MNHNY, CDR2 SVGAGI (reference sequence). The CDR3 sequence: CASRHRLAYNEQFF. Here the CDR3 DNA reads TGTGCCAGCAGACATCGACTAGCGTACAATGAGCAGTTCTTC.

The CDR3 loop is CASSLLAGEINYEQYF. Here the CDR3 DNA reads TGTGCCAGCAGCCTGCTAGCGGGCGAAATAAACTACGAGCAGTACTTC. The chain couples TRBV6-6 to TRBJ2-7; 8 bases are a match to TRBD2. CDR3 length: 16 amino acids. Trimming cost V 6 bases and J 3 bases; bases outside gene matches: 13. The germline CDR1 and CDR2 sequences are MNHNY and SVGAGI (reference sequence).

The rearrangement uses TRBV29-1 and TRBJ2-1, with D possibly being TRBD2 (7 bases). Trimming stripped 7 bases from V and 4 bases from J, with 20 bases between. CDR3 size: 15 residues. From germline, CDR1 is SQVTM and CDR2 ANQGSEA. The CDR3 loop is CSAAGRRGLYNEQFF. The CDR3 DNA sequence: TGCAGCGCTGCCGGGAGGCGGGGGCTGTACAATGAGCAGTTCTTC.

The rearrangement links TRBV21-1 to TRBJ2-5; TRBD2 is the table's D call, not checked against the DNA. TRBV21-1 is classified as a pseudogene. The CDR3 is made up of 14 amino acids. CDR3 sequence reads: CASSTERLVETQYF. CDR3 nucleotides: TGTGCCAGCAGCACGGAGCGGTTGGTCGAGACCCAGTACTTC.

The table lists this clone with a few counts. The chain couples TRBV19 to TRBJ2-7; D is possibly TRBD2 (6 bases). V was pared by 6 bases and J by 7 bases, with 13 bases between. CDR1 LNHDA and CDR2 SQIVND come from the germline V gene (reference sequence). CDR3 length: 12 amino acids. This CDR3 reads CASSGGRSEQYF. CDR3 DNA sequence: TGTGCCAGTAGCGGGGGACGGTCTGAGCAGTACTTC. The complete variable domain, with remaining parts taken from reference TRBV19 and TRBJ2-7, reads DGGITQSPKYLFRKEGQNVTLSCEQNLNHDAMYWYRQDPGQGLRLIYYSQIVNDFQKGDIAEGYSVSREKKESFPLTVTSAQKNPTAFYLCASSGGRSEQYFGPGTRLTVT.

CDR3 in DNA: TGCGCCAGCAGGTCCCCGGGAGAAACTAATGAAAAACTGTTTTTT. Its protein is CASRSPGETNEKLFF. V gene TRBV4-1 combines with J gene TRBJ1-4, with unresolved D. Trimming pared 6 bases from V and 1 base from J, leaving 12 bases between. Germline V gives CDR1 MGHRA, CDR2 YSYEKL. The CDR3 is made up of 15 amino acids.

The chain has TRBV28 and TRBJ2-2; 8 bases fit TRBD1. Germline V CDR1 and CDR2: MDHEN, SYDVKM. Trimming cost V 3 bases and J 4 bases; bases outside gene matches: 4. This CDR3 has 15 residues. The CDR3 DNA sequence: TGTGCCAGCAGTTTCGTGACAGGGGTCACCGGGGAGCTGTTTTTT. This gives the protein CASSFVTGVTGELFF.

The rearrangement links TRBV19 to TRBJ2-3, with D uncertain. V dropped 6 bases and J dropped 0 bases, with 7 bases sitting between them. CDR3 size: 13 residues. Germline assignment: CDR1 LNHDA and CDR2 SQIVND (reference sequence). DNA for the CDR3: TGTGCCAGTAGGGTACAAAGCACAGATACGCAGTATTTT. Translation: CASRVQSTDTQYF.

The chain uses TRBV4-2 and TRBJ2-7, with TRBD1 matching 8 bases. CDR3 length equals 16 residues. Germline V gene sequence: CDR1 LGHNA, CDR2 YNFKEQ. The V segment lost 4 bases and the J segment 3 bases; nucleotides outside the gene matches: 11. CDR3 sequence reads: CASSPEKPGTGYEQYF. The DNA for the CDR3 is TGTGCCAGCAGCCCGGAGAAACCAGGGACAGGCTACGAGCAGTACTTC.

The J gene is TRBJ2-1, the V gene TRBV7-7, with TRBD1 identical over 7 bases. Per germline, CDR1 SSHAT and CDR2 FNYEAQ (reference sequence). There are 13 residues in the CDR3. Trimming at V came to 3 bases and at J to 8 bases, leaving 4 bases not matched to a gene. CDR3 sequence reads: CASSFGQADEQFF. The CDR3 nucleotides are TGTGCCAGCAGCTTTGGACAGGCCGATGAGCAGTTCTTC.

The chain carries TRBV30 and TRBJ1-6, with a weak D call TRBD1 (6 bases). Per germline, CDR1 GTSNPN and CDR2 SVGIG (reference sequence). Trimming took off 1 base at V and 6 bases at J, with 13 bases between the two ends. This CDR3 comprises 15 residues. The CDR3 coding sequence is TGTGCCTGGAGTGCCCAGGGGACCCGTAATTCACCCCTCCACTTT. Translating gives CAWSAQGTRNSPLHF.